This section outlines one TCR beta chain sequence together with its context. Antigen specificity is unknown. The V gene's germline CDR1 is SQVTM and CDR2 ANQGSEA. The CDR3 extends over 14 amino acids. V lost 4 bases to trimming and J lost 3 bases, with 16 bases between them. These data belong to a study of post-analysis software for immune sequencing data. Overall study context: The disease courses spanned relapsing-remitting, secondary progressive and progressive-relapsing forms of multiple sclerosis.

Findings of the study overall: By F measure, strong co-clustering occurred among samples prepared in the same batch. People with multiple sclerosis had a significantly lower normalized Chao1 diversity than controls did. TRBV5-6, TRBV5-1 and TRBV20-1 were among four to six TRBV segments more frequent in patients than controls.

The TCR beta cDNA libraries contained unique molecular identifiers. MiXCR, applied by TCRdb to the PCR reads, yields one record per CDR3 protein. The sample lists roughly 400,000 distinct CDR3 sequences; about 39% were seen once. This clonotype was sampled from a girl aged 2 to 9 with multiple sclerosis. Sequencing was performed on blood. The V gene is TRBV29-1, the J gene TRBJ2-7; D gene unclear. CDR3 DNA sequence: TGCAGCGTTGCACCCCGGGTGGGAAGCTACGAGCAGTACTTC. It specifies CSVAPRVGSYEQYF.